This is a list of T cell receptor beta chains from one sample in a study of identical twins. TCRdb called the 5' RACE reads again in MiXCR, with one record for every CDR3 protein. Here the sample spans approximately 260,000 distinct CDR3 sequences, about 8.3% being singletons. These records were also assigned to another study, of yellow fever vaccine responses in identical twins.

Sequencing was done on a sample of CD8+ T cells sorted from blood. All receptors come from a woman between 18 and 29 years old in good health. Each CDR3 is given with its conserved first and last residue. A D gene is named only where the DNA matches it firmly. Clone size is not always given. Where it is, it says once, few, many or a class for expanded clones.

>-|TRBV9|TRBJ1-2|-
TGTGCCAGCAGCGCCACAGAACAGGCTGGTAACTATGGCTACACCTTC
CASSATEQAGNYGYTF
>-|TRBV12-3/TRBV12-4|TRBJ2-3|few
TGTGCCAGCAGTCCCGCGGGCCCTGAGGGGACAGATACGCAGTATTTT
CASSPAGPEGTDTQYF
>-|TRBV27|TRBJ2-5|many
TGTGCCAGCAGTTTATCTCTAGTCAGTGTCGAGACCCAGTACTTC
CASSLSLVSVETQYF
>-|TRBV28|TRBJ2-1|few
TGTGCCAGCTGTCCCCACCCCGGAAATGAGCAGTTCTTC
CASCPHPGNEQFF
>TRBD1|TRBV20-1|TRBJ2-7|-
TGCAGTGCCCGCGACAGGGATCTCGAGCAGTACTTC
CSARDRDLEQYF
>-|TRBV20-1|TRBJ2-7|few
TGCAGTGCTAGGACTAGGGACAGTTTCTACGAGCAGTACTTC
CSARTRDSFYEQYF
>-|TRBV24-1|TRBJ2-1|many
TGTGCCACCAGAGGTCAGGGGTTCAATGAGCAGTTCTTC
CATRGQGFNEQFF
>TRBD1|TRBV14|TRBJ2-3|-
TGTGCCAGCAGCCCCTTCGGACAGGGGGCAGATACGCAGTATTTT
CASSPFGQGADTQYF
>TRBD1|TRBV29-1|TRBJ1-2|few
TGCAGCGTTAGGGACAGTCATGGCTACACCTTC
CSVRDSHGYTF
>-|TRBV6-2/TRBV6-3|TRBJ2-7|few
TGTGCCAGCAGTTCGACCGACAGGTTATACGAGCAGTACTTC
CASSSTDRLYEQYF
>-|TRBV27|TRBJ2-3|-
TGTGCCACCAGTTTCCGATCAGGGGGGATCCACACAGATACGCAGTATTTT
CATSFRSGGIHTDTQYF
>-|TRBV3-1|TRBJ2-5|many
TGTGCCAGCAGCCAAGACCCCACTAGGATTGGCCAAGAGACCCAGTACTTC
CASSQDPTRIGQETQYF
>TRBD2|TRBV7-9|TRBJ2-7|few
TGTGCCAGCAGCTCAAATGGACTAGCGGACCCCTACGAGCAGTACTTC
CASSSNGLADPYEQYF
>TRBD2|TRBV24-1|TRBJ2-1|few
TGTGCCACCAGCGGAGCGGGGGGGCGAAATGAGCAGTTCTTC
CATSGAGGRNEQFF
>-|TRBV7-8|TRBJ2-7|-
TGTGCCAGCAGCCTTGAAATGGGGGGAAGCTCCTACGAGCAGTACTTC
CASSLEMGGSSYEQYF
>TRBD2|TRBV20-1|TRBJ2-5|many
TGCAGTGCTAGACTACTAGCGGAAATCCAAGAGACCCAGTACTTC
CSARLLAEIQETQYF
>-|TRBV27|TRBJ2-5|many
TGTGCCAGCAGTTTATTAAGTGGGGAGACCCAGTACTTC
CASSLLSGETQYF
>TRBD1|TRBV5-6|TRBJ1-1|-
TGTGCCAGCAGCTGGGTAGACAGGGGCACTGAAGCTTTCTTT
CASSWVDRGTEAFF
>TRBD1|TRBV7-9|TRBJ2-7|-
TGTGCCAGCAGCTTTCCCGGGACAGGGCCCTACGAGCAGTACTTC
CASSFPGTGPYEQYF
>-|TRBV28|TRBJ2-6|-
TGTGCCAGCAGTGCAGGGTTCTTGTCTGGGGCCAACGTCCTGACTTTC
CASSAGFLSGANVLTF
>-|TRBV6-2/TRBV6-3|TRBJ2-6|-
TGTGCCAGCAGTTCACAGGGAACTGGGGCCAACGTCCTGACTTTC
CASSSQGTGANVLTF
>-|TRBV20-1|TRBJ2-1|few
TGCAGTGCCCGCCGGGACTCCGACCCCTACAATGAGCAGTTCTTC
CSARRDSDPYNEQFF
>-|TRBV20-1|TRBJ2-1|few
TGCAGTGCTAGAGACCCAGCCTCTCTAGGGAATGAGCAGTTCTTC
CSARDPASLGNEQFF
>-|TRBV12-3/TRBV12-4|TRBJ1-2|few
TGTGCCAGCGCCCTAGGGAGGGTTGGCTACACCTTC
CASALGRVGYTF
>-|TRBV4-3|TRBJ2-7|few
TGCGCCAGCAGCCAAGTTCTACAGGAACAGGGCGAGCAGTACTTC
CASSQVLQEQGEQYF
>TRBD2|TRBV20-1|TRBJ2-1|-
TGCAGTGCTAGACTAGCGGGGGACTTCTACAATGAGCAGTTCTTC
CSARLAGDFYNEQFF
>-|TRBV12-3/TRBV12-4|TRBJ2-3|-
TGTACCTTCAGGTTGCGGGGGGTTCGACAGGGGAAAGGGGATACGCAGTATTTT
CTFRLRGVRQGKGDTQYF
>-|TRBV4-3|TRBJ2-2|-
TGCGCCAGCAGCCAAGATTTAGCGCCGGGGTACACCGGGGAGCTGTTTTTT
CASSQDLAPGYTGELFF
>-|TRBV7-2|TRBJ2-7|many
TGTGCCAGCAGCTTATGGGACACAACCTACGAGCAGTACTTC
CASSLWDTTYEQYF
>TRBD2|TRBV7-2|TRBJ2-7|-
TGTGCCAGCAGCTCGCAGGGACTAGCGGGATGGGAGCAGTACTTC
CASSSQGLAGWEQYF
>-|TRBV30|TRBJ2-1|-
TGTGCCTGGGAGCCGGCCGGGGACAATGAGCAGTTCTTC
CAWEPAGDNEQFF
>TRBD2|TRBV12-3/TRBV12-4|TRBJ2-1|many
TGTGCCAGCAGTTCCGGGACTAGCGGGTACAATGAGCAGTTCTTC
CASSSGTSGYNEQFF
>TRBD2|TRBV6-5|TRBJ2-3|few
TGTGCCAGCAGTTACTCTGCCAGCGGGGCAGTGATAGATACGCAGTATTTT
CASSYSASGAVIDTQYF
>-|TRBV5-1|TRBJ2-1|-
TGCGCCAGCAGCGCCTTACTAGTTCCGGATGAGCAGTTCTTC
CASSALLVPDEQFF
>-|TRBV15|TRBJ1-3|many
TGTGCCACCAGCAGACGCGGGGATAATTGGGGAAACACCATATATTTT
CATSRRGDNWGNTIYF
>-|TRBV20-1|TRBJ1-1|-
TGCAGTGCTCAACAAAGGGTGAACACTGAAGCTTTCTTT
CSAQQRVNTEAFF
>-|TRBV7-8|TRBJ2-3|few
TGTGCCAGCAGCTTAGCCGTGGGGGACACAGAGAGGGATACGCAGTATTTT
CASSLAVGDTERDTQYF
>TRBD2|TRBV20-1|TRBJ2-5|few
TGCAGTGTGGGGGGAGGGTTGTTAGAGACCCAGTACTTC
CSVGGGLLETQYF
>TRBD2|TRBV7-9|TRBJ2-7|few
TGTGCCAGCGAACTAGCGGGAGAGTACGAGCAGTACTTC
CASELAGEYEQYF
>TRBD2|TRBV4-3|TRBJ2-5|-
TGCGCCAGCAGCCAAGAACCCGCGGGAGGGCCGGAGACCCAGTACTTC
CASSQEPAGGPETQYF
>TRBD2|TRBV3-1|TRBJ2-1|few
TGTGCCAGCAGCCAAAAGTGGGGCGGACTAGCGGCTTACAATGAGCAGTTCTTC
CASSQKWGGLAAYNEQFF
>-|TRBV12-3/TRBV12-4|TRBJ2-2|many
TGTGCCACCACCGAGGGGGGTTCCGGGGAGCTGTTTTTT
CATTEGGSGELFF
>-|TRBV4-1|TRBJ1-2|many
TGCGCCAGCAGCCAAGATCCCGAGGAAGGCTACACCTTC
CASSQDPEEGYTF
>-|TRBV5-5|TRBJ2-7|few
TGTGCCAGCAGCTTGGAGGGGTCCGACGAGCAGTACTTC
CASSLEGSDEQYF
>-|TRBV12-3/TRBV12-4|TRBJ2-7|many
TGTGCCAGCAGCCACCCGGCCGACTATGAGCACGAGCAGTACTTC
CASSHPADYEHEQYF
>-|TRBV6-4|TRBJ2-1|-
TGTGCCAGCGGGGAGGAAGAGGGGTCAAGTGAGCAGTTCTTC
CASGEEEGSSEQFF
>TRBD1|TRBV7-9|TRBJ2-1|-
TGTGCCAGCAGCTTAGGAAGACAGGGATACAATGAGCAGTTCTTC
CASSLGRQGYNEQFF
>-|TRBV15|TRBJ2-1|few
TGTGCCACCAGCAGCGGACACTCCGGGGATGAGCAGTTCTTC
CATSSGHSGDEQFF